What follows are 32 T cell receptor beta chains derived from one specimen sequenced in a study of T-cell memory formation after mild COVID-19 listed by TCRdb under 2021. The library was built by means of 5' RACE. The instrument was an Illumina NovaSeq 6000. TCRdb reran the public reads through fastp at Q25 and MiXCR, keeping productive beta chains. Rows are unified per CDR3 protein, each entry keeping the most common DNA and genes. The sample includes tens of thousands of distinct CDR3 sequences, with approximately 7.7% observed a single time. Of the sample, under 30% is held by the ten largest clones. The sample was PBMCs or a T cell subset sorted from them (not recorded which). These receptors came from a man in his late teens or twenties who had mild COVID-19 (a few samples of this study predate the infection). The sample titles of this study are shuffled in the database, so cell type and time point are left out; the donor was told from shared clones.

This clonotype was counted many times. The V call is TRBV5-4, the J call TRBJ2-2; D gene ambiguous. Germline V gene lookup returns CDR1 SGHNT and CDR2 YYREEE (reference sequence). V was shortened by 4 bases and J by 1 base, with 11 bases between the two germline ends. The length of the CDR3 is 15 residues. Here the CDR3 reads CASSQAEQNTGELFF. The CDR3 DNA reads as TGTGCCAGCAGCCAGGCGGAACAGAACACCGGGGAGCTGTTTTTT.

This clonotype has a count of ten or more. The chain employs TRBV5-1 and TRBJ2-1; D gene ambiguous. This CDR3 is built from 16 residues. Per germline, CDR1 SGHRS and CDR2 YFSETQ. V was pared by 1 base and J by 0 bases, with 11 bases between. CDR3 DNA sequence: TGCGCCAGCAGCTTGCGTCCTGACCTCTCCTACAATGAGCAGTTCTTC. It translates to CASSLRPDLSYNEQFF.

This clonotype was recorded many times. The genes are TRBV6-2 or TRBV6-3 and TRBJ2-1, with D uncertain. V dropped 3 bases and J dropped 0 bases, with 6 bases sitting between them. CDR3 length: 14 residues. Germline V gene data show CDR1 as MNHEY and CDR2 as SVGEGT. The CDR3 loop is CASSYPSSYNEQFF. In nucleotides, the CDR3 is TGTGCCAGCAGTTATCCTAGCTCCTACAATGAGCAGTTCTTC.

In the case of this clonotype: This may arise from a read error, as a much more abundant clone is one base away. V and J are TRBV7-2 and TRBJ1-3; D may be TRBD1 (6 bases). CDR1 and CDR2 from the germline V gene are SGHTA and FQGNSA. The CDR3 totals 16 residues. CDR3 sequence reads: CASSPRQVRSGTTIYF. The CDR3 region has the DNA TGTGCCAGCAGCCCCCGACAGGTTCGCTCTGGAACCACCATATATTTT.

This clonotype showed up just a few times. The rearrangement uses TRBV3-1 and TRBJ1-3; D remains ambiguous. CDR1 LGHDT and CDR2 YNNKEL come from the germline V gene (reference sequence). V shed 4 bases and J shed 2 bases, with 15 bases lying between them. CDR3 size: 16 residues. CDR3 in DNA: TGTGCCAGCAGCCTTACCTCTCGGGCCACTGGAAACACCATATATTTT. Its protein product is CASSLTSRATGNTIYF.

This clonotype was seen only a few times. The chain recombines TRBV7-6 with TRBJ1-3; TRBD1 might be the D (5 bases). Looked up from germline, CDR1 is SGHVS and CDR2 is FNYEAQ. Trimming shortened V by 0 bases and J by 3 bases, and 6 bases separated the two germline ends. This CDR3 contains 14 residues. The CDR3 DNA reads TGTGCCAGCAGCTTAGCCCAGGGTGGAAACACCATATATTTT. It translates to CASSLAQGGNTIYF.

The sample holds many counts of this clonotype. The chain carries TRBV5-1 and TRBJ2-1; D is possibly TRBD1 (6 bases). CDR3 length: 15 residues. The germline CDR1 and CDR2 sequences are SGHRS and YFSETQ. The V end was cut by 4 bases, the J end by 8 bases, with 19 bases between. The CDR3 DNA follows: TGCGCCAGCAGCGTGACCGGGACATCTTTCGATGAGCAGTTCTTC. Protein: CASSVTGTSFDEQFF.

This clonotype showed up many times. This chain links TRBV4-1 with TRBJ2-4; D is tentatively TRBD1 or TRBD2 (5 bases each). This CDR3 comprises 16 residues. Trimming took off 6 bases at V and 0 bases at J, with 15 bases between the two ends. Germline CDR1 MGHRA, CDR2 YSYEKL. CDR3 amino acids: CASSPGAALAKNIQYF. Here the CDR3 DNA reads TGCGCCAGCAGTCCCGGGGCAGCCCTAGCCAAAAACATTCAGTACTTC.

This clonotype was observed at least ten times. This sequence joins TRBV12-3 or TRBV12-4 and TRBJ2-7; TRBD1 aligns across 10 bases. This CDR3 region has 14 residues. V lost 6 bases and J lost 3; bases outside the gene matches: 5. The CDR3 loop reads CASRHRDRGYEQYF. The DNA for the CDR3 is TGTGCCAGCAGGCACCGGGACAGGGGCTACGAGCAGTACTTC.

This chain joins TRBV6-4 and TRBJ2-3; 7 bases agree with TRBD2. Germline V gene sequence: CDR1 MRHNA, CDR2 SNTAGT. J was trimmed by 1 base and V by 2 bases; bases with no gene match: 3. This CDR3 contains 15 residues. DNA of the CDR3: TGTGCCAGCAGTGACGGGGCGGGGGGCACAGATACGCAGTATTTT. Amino acid sequence: CASSDGAGGTDTQYF.

This clonotype was seen only a few times. The rearrangement uses TRBV19 and TRBJ1-1; no clear D gene. From germline, CDR1 is LNHDA and CDR2 SQIVND (reference sequence). V lost 10 bases, J lost 1 base, and 13 bases lay in between. The CDR3 has 13 residues. The CDR3 nucleotides are TGTGCCACCCGACAAAGCGCGAACACTGAAGCTTTCTTT. Translation: CATRQSANTEAFF.

The sample holds a few counts of this clonotype. This chain uses TRBV2 with TRBJ1-2; possible D gene TRBD1, 6 bases. In germline, CDR1 is SNHLY, CDR2 FYNNEI. This CDR3 contains 16 residues. V was pared by 5 bases and J by 0 bases, with 16 bases between. The CDR3 DNA follows: TGTGCCAGCAGTCGGGAGGGGGATTTCGCTAACTATGGCTACACCTTC. Translated: CASSREGDFANYGYTF.

This clonotype was seen many times. The CDR3 sequence: CASHRDTQETQYF. The CDR3 nucleotides are TGTGCTTCACATCGGGACACCCAAGAGACCCAGTACTTC. The chain links TRBV6-2 or TRBV6-3 to TRBJ2-5; possible D gene TRBD1, 6 bases. The length of the CDR3 is 13 residues. Per germline, CDR1 MNHEY and CDR2 SVGEGT.

This clonotype has ten or more counts. This chain uses TRBV5-6 with TRBJ2-5, with D uncertain. V was clipped by 2 bases and J by 3 bases, with 5 bases between them. Germline loops: CDR1 SGHDT, CDR2 YYEEEE. The CDR3 consists of 12 residues. CDR3 in DNA: TGTGCCAGCAGCTTCAACGAAGAGACCCAGTACTTC. This codes for CASSFNEETQYF.

This clonotype was picked up many times. The chain carries TRBV20-1 and TRBJ2-7; no definite D call. The CDR3 runs to 13 residues. CDR1 and CDR2 (germline): DFQATT, SNEGSKA (reference sequence). V was cut by 0 bases and J by 4 bases, with 10 bases left in between. Here the CDR3 DNA reads TGCAGTGCTAGAGAGAGGACGGATTACGAGCAGTACTTC. It translates to CSARERTDYEQYF.

This clonotype was seen repeatedly, ten times or more. The chain joins TRBV5-1 to TRBJ2-5; D uncertain. The CDR3 is 15 residues long. V was clipped by 4 bases and J by 5 bases, with 18 bases between them. Germline V CDR1 and CDR2: SGHRS, YFSETQ. CDR3 bases: TGCGCCAGCAGCCTTACCTTCGGGCCCGGGGAGACCCAGTACTTC. The encoded protein is CASSLTFGPGETQYF.

This chain uses TRBV4-3 with TRBJ1-5; D is undetermined. Germline V gene sequence: CDR1 LGHNA, CDR2 YSLEER. The V gene lost 1 base and the J gene lost 5 bases, with 12 bases spanning the gap. The CDR3 runs to 15 residues. This CDR3 is CASSQGFNKDQPQHF. The CDR3 region has the DNA TGCGCCAGCAGCCAAGGCTTTAACAAAGATCAGCCCCAGCATTTT.

The sample holds many counts of this clonotype. DNA of the CDR3: TGCAGCGTTGGGGAGGTTGGTCAGCCCCAGCATTTT. It is translated as CSVGEVGQPQHF. The chain employs TRBV29-1 and TRBJ1-5; D not resolved. Germline assignment: CDR1 SQVTM and CDR2 ANQGSEA. The CDR3 covers 12 residues. V was trimmed by 4 bases and J by 6 bases, leaving 10 bases between them.

This clonotype was found many times. V is TRBV4-3 and J is TRBJ1-1; D gene uncertain. Trimming pared 0 bases from V and 1 base from J, leaving 12 bases between. Germline V gives CDR1 LGHNA, CDR2 YSLEER. CDR3 size: 16 residues. The chain's CDR3 is CASSQEKTESNTEAFF. CDR3 nucleotides: TGCGCCAGCAGCCAAGAAAAGACGGAGTCGAACACTGAAGCTTTCTTT.

This clonotype was seen many times. V gene TRBV12-3 or TRBV12-4 combines with J gene TRBJ2-1, with 12 bases lining up with TRBD2. Trimming removed 3 bases from V and 9 bases from J; junction bases left unmatched: 6. The CDR3 contains 15 residues. The CDR3 is CASSFSRLAGVEQFF. As DNA, the CDR3 is TGTGCCAGCAGTTTCTCAAGACTAGCGGGGGTTGAGCAGTTCTTC.

This clonotype was seen repeatedly, ten times or more. This rearrangement joins TRBV6-5 to TRBJ2-6; a possible D gene is TRBD1 (5 bases). Trimming removed 4 bases from V and 1 base from J, with 14 bases in between. Germline V CDR1 and CDR2: MNHEY, SVGAGI. This CDR3 contains 17 residues. This chain's CDR3 is CASSFTPQGSGANVLTF. The CDR3 coding sequence is TGTGCCAGCAGTTTCACCCCCCAGGGTTCTGGGGCCAACGTCCTGACTTTC.

The chain links TRBV24-1 to TRBJ2-1; 10 nucleotides match TRBD2. The V and J ends lost 3 bases and 6 bases, in that order; junction bases with no gene match: 10. The CDR3 consists of 17 residues. Germline assignment: CDR1 KGHDR and CDR2 SFDVKD. The chain's CDR3 is CATSDHQRGGLGNEQFF. The DNA for the CDR3 is TGTGCCACCAGTGATCATCAGCGGGGGGGTCTTGGCAATGAGCAGTTCTTC.

This clonotype was recorded many times. This rearrangement joins TRBV6-1 to TRBJ2-7, with D tentatively TRBD1 (6 bases). The CDR3 has 13 amino acids. Germline values: CDR1 MNHNS, CDR2 SASEGT. V shed 6 bases and J shed 2 bases, with 11 bases lying between them. CDR3 residues: CASRGQQTYEQYF. The CDR3 nucleotides are TGTGCCAGCAGAGGACAGCAAACCTACGAGCAGTACTTC.

There are many counts of this clonotype. The chain couples TRBV4-2 to TRBJ1-3; D is unclear. This CDR3 contains 16 residues. From germline, CDR1 is LGHNA and CDR2 YNFKEQ. With 1 base removed from V and 0 bases from J, the gap between germline ends came to 10 bases. The CDR3 loop is CASSQGGRSSGNTIYF. The CDR3 nucleotides read TGTGCCAGCAGCCAAGGCGGACGTAGCTCTGGAAACACCATATATTTT.

This clonotype showed up many times. In DNA form, the CDR3 reads TGTGCCAGCAGTTCCCGGCCAAGCTCCTACAATGAGCAGTTCTTC. Translating gives CASSSRPSSYNEQFF. The chain links TRBV7-2 to TRBJ2-1, with no clear D. The CDR3 is 15 amino acids. Germline CDR1 SGHTA, CDR2 FQGNSA. V was trimmed by 6 bases and J by 0 bases, leaving 12 bases between them.

This clonotype appeared many times. The chain has TRBV4-1 and TRBJ2-3; perhaps TRBD1 as D (6 bases). The CDR3 consists of 15 residues. Trimming shortened V by 3 bases and J by 2 bases, and 12 bases separated the two germline ends. In germline, CDR1 is MGHRA, CDR2 YSYEKL. CDR3 sequence: CASSQQGWDTDTQYF. CDR3 in DNA: TGCGCCAGCAGCCAGCAGGGGTGGGACACAGATACGCAGTATTTT.

This clonotype was picked up many times. The gene calls are TRBV7-8 and TRBJ2-4, with a weak D call TRBD1 (6 bases). Germline loops: CDR1 SGHVS, CDR2 FQNEAQ. The ends were cut back, 5 bases at V and 8 bases at J, with 19 bases in the middle. This CDR3 spans 15 amino acids. The CDR3: CASSPQTGSVDIQYF. The CDR3 nucleotides read TGTGCCAGCAGCCCTCAAACAGGGTCGGTGGACATTCAGTACTTC.

This clonotype was counted at least ten times. The chain carries TRBV5-6 and TRBJ2-7, with D tentatively TRBD1 (6 bases). Germline values: CDR1 SGHDT, CDR2 YYEEEE. This CDR3 contains 14 residues. The V end lost 4 bases, the J end lost 4 bases, and 15 bases lay between the germline ends. The CDR3 loop reads CASSETGTYYEQYF. The DNA of the CDR3 is TGTGCCAGCAGCGAAACCGGGACATATTACGAGCAGTACTTC.

In this sample, this clonotype turned up a few times. The rearrangement links TRBV6-2 or TRBV6-3 to TRBJ2-1; D is possibly TRBD2 (6 bases). The CDR3 is 17 residues long. Between the trimmed V and J ends, which lost 6 bases and 6 bases, there was a span of 24 bases. Per the germline V gene, CDR1 is MNHEY and CDR2 is SVGEGT. CDR3 in amino acids: CASRRRDSRRGGNEQFF. CDR3 bases: TGTGCCAGCAGACGACGGGACTCTCGACGAGGTGGCAATGAGCAGTTCTTC.

This clonotype was seen at least ten times. This chain links TRBV12-3 or TRBV12-4 with TRBJ1-2; 8 positions match TRBD1. The CDR3 loop spans 13 amino acids. The junction had 6 bases not matched to a gene; V was cut back by 7 bases and J by 5 bases. CDR3 sequence: CASTFGQGYGYTF. The CDR3 DNA sequence: TGTGCCAGCACCTTCGGACAGGGATATGGCTACACCTTC.

This clonotype appeared many times. The V gene is TRBV20-1, the J gene TRBJ1-1; maybe TRBD1 (6 bases). The CDR3 is made up of 15 amino acids. Trimming left V 3 bases short and J 5 bases short, with 19 bases between. Germline V lookup: CDR1 DFQATT, CDR2 SNEGSKA (reference sequence). CDR3 loop: CSASHTDSLGTEAFF. CDR3 coding DNA: TGCAGTGCTAGCCATACGGACAGCTTGGGGACTGAAGCTTTCTTT.

This clonotype occurred many times. This chain uses TRBV6-5 with TRBJ1-6, with D possibly matching TRBD1 (6 bases). The CDR3 extends over 15 amino acids. Germline V gene data show CDR1 as MNHEY and CDR2 as SVGAGI. V was pared by 6 bases and J by 0 bases, with 9 bases between. As DNA, the CDR3 is TGTGCCAGCAGCAGGGGCGGCTCCTATAATTCACCCCTCCACTTT. This sequence encodes CASSRGGSYNSPLHF.